This T cell receptor beta chain was identified during a study of CD4 T cells in relation to SARS-CoV-2 and coronaviruses. Study-level background: PBMCs were cultured with antigen for less than twelve days before TCR beta sequencing. Patient ages ranged from about 20 to 72, median 38. Convalescent patients were 8 or 9 males and a handful of females; two were Hispanic.

Some clones are missing from TCRdb's copy, which holds only in-frame ones; the method was immunoSEQ multiplex PCR. The sample gives some 43,000 clones, more than 65% of which show up once; under 1.5% is in the top ten. V was trimmed by 4 bases and J by 5 bases, leaving 15 bases between them. CDR1 and CDR2 from the germline V gene are LNHDA and SQIVND (reference sequence). The CDR3 is made up of 15 amino acids. As regards this clone: Its antigen is not known.

This clonotype originated in an adult with COVID-19. The sequencing sample was made of naive CD4+ T cells from PBMCs, cultured in vitro. The subset: naive CD4+ T cells isolated by negative enrichment. This chain connects TRBV19 to TRBJ2-1, with D unclear. CDR3 loop: CASSNWQSDDNEQFF. CDR3 DNA: TGTGCCAGTAGTAATTGGCAGTCAGATGACAATGAGCAGTTCTTC.